The text below deals with one T cell receptor beta chain. Its target is unknown. Libraries were prepared by immunoSEQ multiplex PCR; TCRdb keeps only in-frame clonotypes and omits some of them. The table includes 150,000 to 200,000 clones, about 93% detected once. This sample stems from a study of T cell responses to AZD1222 COVID-19 vaccine. On the study more broadly: Combined were second doses at about 4 or about 12 weeks.

Findings and caveats of the study: A mostly white British donor set with more females was recruited, and clonal diversity was possibly underestimated. Of the AZD1222 recipients, only 5 to 7 were seropositive at baseline.

The material was peripheral blood, obtained on day 0 of AZD1222 vaccination. The sequence was obtained from an adult in good health.

The CDR3 region has the DNA TGTGCCAGCAGTCCGGGACCGATGAACGGAAACACCATATATTTT. As protein: CASSPGPMNGNTIYF. The chain joins TRBV28 to TRBJ1-3; TRBD1 might be the D (5 bases). Germline V gene lookup returns CDR1 MDHEN and CDR2 SYDVKM. This CDR3 contains 15 residues. V was clipped by 5 bases and J by 4 bases, with 15 bases between them. Full variable domain (remainder filled in from reference TRBV28 and TRBJ1-3): DVKVTQSSRYLVKRTGEKVFLECVQDMDHENMFWYRQDPGLGLRLIYFSYDVKMKEKGDIPEGYSVSREKKERFSLILESASTNQTSMYLCASSPGPMNGNTIYFGEGSWLTVV.